This T cell receptor beta chain appears in the sequencing data of a study of CD8 T cells in ankylosing spondylitis. From germline, CDR1 is DFQATT and CDR2 SNEGSKA (reference sequence). With 0 bases clipped from V and 0 bases from J, the junction kept 13 bases outside the gene matches. This CDR3 region has 19 residues. TCRdb called the 5' RACE reads again in MiXCR, with one record for every CDR3 protein. Here the sample spans approximately 140,000 distinct CDR3 sequences, approximately 44% being singletons. Sequenced sample: synovial fluid, either unsorted or a sorted T cell fraction (not recorded which). The chain uses TRBV20-1 and TRBJ2-1, with 8 bases matching TRBD1. This TCR was recovered from a male donor with ankylosing spondylitis. CDR3 protein: CSARDRTGPSASSYNEQFF. The CDR3 DNA reads as TGCAGTGCTAGAGACCGGACAGGGCCTAGCGCGAGCTCCTACAATGAGCAGTTCTTC.